This entry concerns a single T cell receptor beta chain. Antigen specificity is unknown. CDR1 and CDR2 from the germline V gene are SGHDN and FVKESK. Unmatched junction bases numbered 8, after V lost 4 bases and J lost 7 bases. This CDR3 is built from 14 residues. The data originate from a study of shared clonotypes between healthy human individuals. Into CD45RA+ naive and CD45RA-negative memory subsets, the CD4+ cells were split. Overall study findings and caveats: Rarefaction demonstrated incomplete sorted-subset sequencing despite large depth. Generally, estimated richness proved larger in naive subsets than it did in memory subsets.

Repertoires were generated with immunoSEQ multiplex PCR, while TCRdb's copy carries only in-frame clones and drops some. The sample lists almost 750,000 clones, around 77% occurring once. The receptor's source is a woman aged 25 to 45 in good health. The sequencing input was memory CD4+ T cells sorted from blood. Stated subset: CD45RA-negative fraction. V gene TRBV14 combines with J gene TRBJ1-1, with 8 bases lining up with TRBD1. The CDR3 DNA reads TGTGCCAGCAGCCTCATGATCGGGACAGGTGAAGCTTTCTTT. This encodes CASSLMIGTGEAFF.